One and the same sample provided the 15 T cell receptor beta chains below, sequenced in a study of regulatory T cells in long-lasting Graves disease. The authors built TCR beta libraries using iRepertoire HTBI primers and Arm-PCR of CDR3 regions. From the multiplex PCR reads, TCRdb called clonotypes with MiXCR, one entry per CDR3 protein. The sample carries around 460,000 distinct CDR3 sequences, about 22% recorded once. Time point described: persistent/refractory GD, antithyroid drugs over 5 years with positive TRAb. Preparation of the TCR library used RNA extracted from PBMCs. The sample consisted of peripheral blood mononuclear cells (PBMCs), taken when the disease was refractory, from a patient treated with antithyroid drugs. The receptors stem from a female donor with Graves disease.

The chain recombines TRBV30 with TRBJ2-7; either TRBD1 or TRBD2 may supply D (5 bases each). The ends were cut back, 2 bases at V and 5 bases at J, with 13 bases in the middle. CDR1 GTSNPN and CDR2 SVGIG come from the germline V gene (reference sequence). CDR3 length equals 13 residues. The chain's CDR3 is CAWSRRRDHEQYF. DNA for the CDR3: TGTGCCTGGAGTAGGAGACGGGACCACGAGCAGTACTTC.

This clonotype was observed many times. The chain carries TRBV13 and TRBJ1-2; D is ambiguous. The CDR3 is 15 amino acids. Germline V gives CDR1 PRHDT, CDR2 FYEKMQ (reference sequence). The V end was cut by 2 bases, the J end by 6 bases, with 16 bases between. The CDR3 sequence: CASSLTSGEVDGYTF. The CDR3 nucleotides read TGTGCCAGCAGCTTAACGTCTGGGGAAGTGGATGGCTACACCTTC.

This clonotype was recorded many times. V usage is TRBV9 and J usage is TRBJ1-2; 9 bases line up with TRBD1. In germline, CDR1 is SGDLS, CDR2 YYNGEE. The ends lost 5 bases at V and 9 bases at J; junction bases unmatched: 11. The CDR3 sequence is 14 residues long. CDR3 amino acids: CASSPQGQGSRYTF. The CDR3 nucleotides read TGTGCCAGCAGTCCCCAGGGACAGGGAAGTCGCTACACCTTC.

The chain links TRBV4-1 to TRBJ1-2; no firm D call. Germline values: CDR1 MGHRA, CDR2 YSYEKL. The CDR3 runs 14 residues. With 1 base removed from V and 1 base from J, the gap between germline ends came to 7 bases. In nucleotides, the CDR3 is TGCGCCAGCAGCCAAGTTGGAAATAACTATGGCTACACCTTC. As protein: CASSQVGNNYGYTF.

This clonotype has only a few counts. The CDR3 sequence: CASGFAGELFF. The CDR3, as DNA: TGTGCCAGCGGATTTGCCGGGGAGCTGTTTTTT. This chain connects TRBV2 to TRBJ2-2; D not resolved. The germline CDR1 and CDR2 sequences are SNHLY and FYNNEI. The CDR3 contains 11 residues. The V and J ends lost 8 bases and 6 bases respectively, with 7 bases between them.

This clonotype was recorded at least ten times. The gene calls are TRBV27 and TRBJ2-5; TRBD1 matches 7 bases. This CDR3 spans 14 amino acids. V was clipped by 8 bases and J by 3 bases; unmatched bases: 9. The germline V gene has CDR1 MNHEY and CDR2 SMNVEV (reference sequence). This CDR3 reads CASGRTGRKETQYF. CDR3 DNA sequence: TGTGCCAGCGGCCGGACAGGACGTAAAGAGACCCAGTACTTC.

This clonotype appeared a few times. V and J are TRBV30 and TRBJ1-2, with TRBD1 matching over 7 bases. V lost 5 bases to trimming and J lost 1 base; unmatched junction nucleotides: 7. Per the germline V gene, CDR1 is GTSNPN and CDR2 is SVGIG (reference sequence). The length of the CDR3 is 14 residues. The CDR3 here is CAWPWDRDNYGYTF. The CDR3 region has the DNA TGTGCCTGGCCCTGGGACAGAGATAACTATGGCTACACCTTC.

The table lists this clonotype with many counts. The rearrangement joins TRBV27 to TRBJ2-4, with TRBD1 matching over 7 bases. The CDR3 runs to 15 residues. The germline gives CDR1 MNHEY, CDR2 SMNVEV (reference sequence). Trimming at V came to 6 bases and at J to 0 bases, leaving 5 bases not matched to a gene. The CDR3 region is CASSWTGVAKNIQYF. Written as DNA, the CDR3 is TGTGCCAGCAGCTGGACAGGAGTAGCCAAAAACATTCAGTACTTC.

The chain combines TRBV15 with TRBJ1-5; 9 bases map to TRBD1. Per the germline V gene, CDR1 is LNHNV and CDR2 is YYDKDF (reference sequence). The ends lost 4 bases at V and 0 bases at J; junction bases unmatched: 1. The CDR3 is 15 amino acids. The CDR3 DNA sequence: TGTGCCACCAGCAAGGACAGGGGTAGCAATCAGCCCCAGCATTTT. This sequence encodes CATSKDRGSNQPQHF.

This clonotype was counted ten times or more. The chain recombines TRBV28 with TRBJ2-7, with D unresolved. From germline, CDR1 is MDHEN and CDR2 SYDVKM. The V end lost 5 bases, the J end lost 5 bases, and 13 bases lay between the germline ends. The CDR3 is 13 residues long. DNA for the CDR3: TGTGCCAGCAGTCCCAGGACCGTCGACGAGCAGTACTTC. Residues: CASSPRTVDEQYF.

This clonotype was seen more than once but under ten times. This chain joins TRBV14 and TRBJ1-2; D unclear. V shed 0 bases and J shed 3 bases, with 20 bases lying between them. Germline CDR1 is SGHDN and CDR2 is FVKESK. The CDR3 runs 18 residues. CDR3 DNA: TGTGCCAGCAGCCAAGATGGTCATTTTGGGCAGCCGGACTATGGCTACACCTTC. Protein sequence: CASSQDGHFGQPDYGYTF.

A few counts support this clonotype. The genes are TRBV20-1 and TRBJ1-5, with a weak D call TRBD1 (6 bases). The CDR3 sequence is 14 residues long. V gave up 6 bases and J gave up 5 bases, with 17 bases separating them. Per germline, CDR1 DFQATT and CDR2 SNEGSKA (reference sequence). The CDR3, as DNA: TGCAGTGCCAGGCAGTGGGGGGGCTATCAGCCCCAGCATTTT. Its protein product is CSARQWGGYQPQHF.

This clonotype was recorded at least ten times. The V gene is TRBV29-1, the J gene TRBJ2-4; the match to TRBD1 covers 9 bases. Germline values: CDR1 SQVTM, CDR2 ANQGSEA. V was clipped by 6 bases and J by 5 bases; unmatched bases: 5. The CDR3 length is 13 residues. This chain's CDR3 is CSVVRQGENIQYF. The DNA for the CDR3 is TGCAGCGTCGTGAGACAGGGGGAAAACATTCAGTACTTC.

On this clonotype: A read error likely explains this, since a far larger clone differs by one base. The genes are TRBV2 and TRBJ2-5; unclear D gene. The CDR3 has 13 residues. Germline V gives CDR1 SNHLY, CDR2 FYNNEI. CDR3 nucleotides: TGTGCCAACAGTTTATATTTGGAAGAGACCCAGTACTTC. Translation gives CANSLYLEETQYF.

This chain joins TRBV5-8 and TRBJ1-1; D not certain. Germline CDR1 and CDR2: SGHTS and YDEGEE. The CDR3 has 11 amino acids. Trimming shortened V by 1 base and J by 7 bases, and 5 bases separated the two germline ends. The CDR3 DNA is TGTGCCAGCAGCTTGACGGATGAAGCTTTCTTT. It is translated as CASSLTDEAFF.